A single sample gave rise to the 16 T cell receptor beta chains below, sequenced in a study of Graves' ophthalmopathy and Graves' hyperthyroidism (dated 2018 in TCRdb). Reads for this sample came from an Illumina HiSeq 2000. TCR beta CDR3 regions were amplified from RNA transcripts for repertoire sequencing. A first-round RT-PCR used HTBI primers with the Qiagen OneStep RT-PCR kit, followed by a second-round multiplex PCR, size selection and purification. In TCRdb, the public reads were trimmed at Q25 with fastp and aligned with MiXCR, with productive beta chains retained. Each CDR3 protein gets just one entry, which takes the most common genes and DNA from the rows behind it. In all, the sample holds 450,000 to 600,000 distinct CDR3 sequences, and roughly 39% of those were seen once. The ten biggest clones cover 3.5% to 4.5% of the sample. The sequenced sample consisted of peripheral blood or thyroid tissue (not recorded which). The origin of the receptors is an adult man with Graves' hyperthyroidism.

The chain combines TRBV9 with TRBJ2-5; 9 bases are a match to TRBD2. This CDR3 spans 16 amino acids. The V and J ends lost 4 bases and 2 bases, in that order; junction bases with no gene match: 9. Germline CDR1 and CDR2: SGDLS and YYNGEE. The CDR3 reads CASSPTWSGGQETQYF. DNA for the CDR3: TGTGCCAGCAGCCCCACCTGGAGCGGGGGGCAAGAGACCCAGTACTTC.

The genes are TRBV7-8 and TRBJ2-7; D gene uncertain. V was trimmed by 5 bases and J by 7 bases, leaving 24 bases between them. The germline gives CDR1 SGHVS, CDR2 FQNEAQ. The CDR3 runs to 16 residues. CDR3 amino acids: CASSTRTVSSYNEQYF. The CDR3 DNA is TGTGCCAGCAGCACACGGACGGTTAGCTCCTACAATGAGCAGTACTTC. Filled out from reference TRBV7-8 and TRBJ2-7, the complete variable domain reads GAGVSQSPRYKVAKRGQDVALRCDPISGHVSLFWYQQALGQGPEFLTYFQNEAQLDKSGLPSDRFFAERPEGSVSTLKIQRTQQEDSAVYLCASSTRTVSSYNEQYFGPGTRLTVT.

This clonotype was counted between two and nine times. The V call is TRBV5-8, the J call TRBJ2-7; 12 bases are shared with TRBD2. Germline V CDR1 and CDR2: SGHTS, YDEGEE. The trim removed 0 bases at V and 2 bases at J, leaving 6 bases unmatched. The CDR3 consists of 17 residues. The CDR3 sequence is CASSLGTLAGGPYEQYF. DNA for the CDR3: TGTGCCAGCAGCTTGGGTACCCTAGCGGGAGGGCCCTACGAGCAGTACTTC.

There are many counts of this clonotype. The rearrangement uses TRBV20-1 and TRBJ1-4; no clear D gene. V was cut by 3 bases and J by 7 bases, with 9 bases left in between. The CDR3 loop spans 12 amino acids. Germline CDR1 and CDR2: DFQATT and SNEGSKA (reference sequence). Here the CDR3 DNA reads TGCAGTGCTAGTTCCTCCCTTGAAAAACTGTTTTTT. This codes for CSASSSLEKLFF.

This clonotype was found a few times. This rearrangement joins TRBV13 to TRBJ2-5; TRBD2 agrees at 7 bases. CDR3 size: 16 residues. Germline CDR1 and CDR2: PRHDT and FYEKMQ (reference sequence). J gave up 2 bases and V 5 bases, and 11 bases lay outside the gene matches. CDR3 nucleotides: TGTGCCAGCAGCCAATCCGGGGGGAGGCGACAAGAGACCCAGTACTTC. Encoded protein: CASSQSGGRRQETQYF.

J is TRBJ1-1 and V is TRBV25-1; D may be TRBD1 (6 bases). Germline CDR1 MGHDK, CDR2 SYGVNS. CDR3 size: 12 residues. The V end was cut by 7 bases, the J end by 6 bases, with 12 bases between. The CDR3 nucleotides read TGTGCCAGCAAGGGGGGAGCGCCTGAAGCTTTCTTT. Its protein is CASKGGAPEAFF.

This clonotype occurred many times. The chain carries TRBV10-3 and TRBJ1-1; unclear D gene. Germline CDR1 and CDR2: ENHRY and SYGVKD. V was clipped by 4 bases and J by 2 bases, with 8 bases between them. The CDR3 extends over 13 amino acids. Written as DNA, the CDR3 is TGTGCCATCAGTGTGGAGGGAAACACTGAAGCTTTCTTT. Protein sequence: CAISVEGNTEAFF.

Many counts were recorded for this clonotype. The rearrangement joins TRBV19 to TRBJ2-6; D is unclear. The CDR3 length is 15 residues. From germline, CDR1 is LNHDA and CDR2 SQIVND (reference sequence). Trimming took 3 bases from V and 1 from J, leaving 7 bases between them. The CDR3 spells CASSMAPSGANVLTF. The CDR3 nucleotides read TGTGCCAGTAGTATGGCGCCGTCTGGGGCCAACGTCCTGACTTTC.

V is TRBV5-1 and J is TRBJ2-1; weak D call: TRBD1 (5 bases). This CDR3 has 13 residues. V lost 1 base and J 5 bases, leaving 7 bases between the germline ends. Germline CDR1 reads SGHRS; CDR2 reads YFSETQ. CDR3 coding DNA: TGCGCCAGCAGCTTGAGCAGGGACAATGAGCAGTTCTTC. The encoded protein is CASSLSRDNEQFF.

This chain uses TRBV7-4 with TRBJ2-2; the match to TRBD2 covers 15 bases. From germline, CDR1 is SGHVT and CDR2 SQSDAQ. The CDR3 is 20 amino acids. With 5 bases clipped from V and 4 bases from J, the junction kept 14 bases outside the gene matches. The CDR3 loop reads CASSPLTGLAGGLVTGELFF. The CDR3 bases are TGTGCCAGCAGCCCTCTAACCGGACTAGCGGGGGGGCTTGTCACCGGGGAGCTGTTTTTT.

This clonotype was counted many times. The chain carries TRBV5-1 and TRBJ2-6; TRBD1 might be the D (6 bases). The CDR3 runs to 16 residues. Germline V gene lookup returns CDR1 SGHRS and CDR2 YFSETQ. V was trimmed by 4 bases and J by 0 bases, leaving 11 bases between them. The CDR3 coding sequence is TGCGCCAGCAGCGTCGGACAGTACTCTGGGGCCAACGTCCTGACTTTC. It specifies CASSVGQYSGANVLTF. The entire variable domain, with the rest obtained from reference TRBV5-1 and TRBJ2-6, is as follows: KAGVTQTPRYLIKTRGQQVTLSCSPISGHRSVSWYQQTPGQGLQFLFEYFSETQRNKGNFPGRFSGRQFSNSRSEMNVSTLELGDSALYLCASSVGQYSGANVLTFGAGSRLTVL.

Of note for this clonotype: One end of the junction does not line up with germline, which may come from a read error. The rearrangement links TRBV7-3 to TRBJ2-7; D is perhaps TRBD2 (6 bases). The closer fit of TRBJ2-1 to the DNA end suggests the J call may be wrong. The germline CDR1 and CDR2 sequences are SGHTA and FQGTGA. This CDR3 is 13 amino acids long. The CDR3: CASSITSLNEQFF. The CDR3 DNA follows: TGTGCCAGCAGCATAACTAGCTTGAATGAGCAGTTCTTC.

The chain recombines TRBV24-1 with TRBJ2-7; D is perhaps TRBD1 (6 bases). The end of the DNA is better explained by TRBJ2-1, so the J call may be wrong. The CDR3 is made up of 17 amino acids. Looked up from germline, CDR1 is KGHDR and CDR2 is SFDVKD. CDR3 in DNA: TGTGCCACCAGTGATTGGGGGCCAGGTCACGACTACAATGAGCAGTTCTTC. It specifies CATSDWGPGHDYNEQFF.

The chain is built from TRBV9 and TRBJ2-3, with 8 bases identical to TRBD2. Germline-derived CDR1 and CDR2 are SGDLS and YYNGEE. After removal of 0 bases from V and 2 bases from J, the junction contained 8 bases not matched to a gene. The CDR3 has 17 amino acids. CDR3 protein: CASSVEPAGGATDTQYF. CDR3 DNA: TGTGCCAGCAGCGTAGAACCGGCGGGAGGAGCCACAGATACGCAGTATTTT.

This clonotype was recorded many times. For the CDR3, the DNA is TGTGCCAGCACCCTTTCCCGACAGAACACTGAAGCTTTCTTT. This codes for CASTLSRQNTEAFF. The chain employs TRBV12-3 or TRBV12-4 and TRBJ1-1; unclear D gene. This CDR3 spans 14 amino acids. With 7 bases removed from V and 1 base from J, the gap between germline ends came to 13 bases.

The chain combines TRBV5-6 with TRBJ2-7; TRBD2 matches at 11 bases. The junction had 2 bases not matched to a gene; V was cut back by 0 bases and J by 3 bases. Germline CDR1 SGHDT, CDR2 YYEEEE. The CDR3 is 15 residues long. The CDR3 here is CASSLGLAGHYEQYF. Written as DNA, the CDR3 is TGTGCCAGCAGCTTGGGACTAGCGGGGCACTACGAGCAGTACTTC.